This entry lists 5 T cell receptor beta chains sequenced from one sample in a study of beta chain features in type 1 diabetes. Sequenced material consisted of expressed TCRB transcripts (all of the isolated RNA was reverse transcribed). Produced via immunoSEQ multiplex PCR; TCRdb's table is partial and in-frame only. The sample lists around 430,000 clones; approximately 28% were seen once. Sequenced material: naive CD4+ T cells from blood. These receptors originate from a man between 18 and 35 years old in good health.

This chain joins TRBV20-1 and TRBJ1-1; D gene uncertain. The CDR3 has 11 amino acids. Germline V gives CDR1 DFQATT, CDR2 SNEGSKA (reference sequence). V dropped 6 bases and J dropped 7 bases, with 12 bases sitting between them. This chain's CDR3 is CSAPRSNEAFF. The DNA for the CDR3 is TGCAGTGCCCCCCGGTCTAATGAAGCTTTCTTT.

A few counts support this clone. V is TRBV5-1 and J is TRBJ2-1; D remains unclear. The V gene lost 7 bases and the J gene lost 4 bases, with 6 bases spanning the gap. The CDR3 is made up of 11 amino acids. Germline lookup yields CDR1 SGHRS and CDR2 YFSETQ. CDR3 sequence: CASGPYNEQFF. Here the CDR3 DNA reads TGCGCCAGCGGGCCGTACAATGAGCAGTTCTTC.

This chain joins TRBV14 and TRBJ2-1; D ambiguous. Germline CDR1 and CDR2: SGHDN and FVKESK. The CDR3 is 14 amino acids. V gave up 1 base and J gave up 5 bases, with 9 bases separating them. The CDR3 region has the DNA TGTGCCAGCAGCCAAGGAAGGTCCCACAATGAGCAGTTCTTC. Translated: CASSQGRSHNEQFF.

This clone was observed once. The gene calls are TRBV30 and TRBJ1-3, with D unclear. Germline assignment: CDR1 GTSNPN and CDR2 SVGIG (reference sequence). The CDR3 runs 14 residues. Trimming cost V 2 bases and J 0 bases, with 8 bases left between them. The CDR3 loop reads CAWSMGISGNTIYF. Here the CDR3 DNA reads TGTGCCTGGAGTATGGGGATCTCTGGAAACACCATATATTTT.

The chain carries TRBV29-1 and TRBJ2-1; a possible D gene is TRBD2 (6 bases). The CDR3 runs to 12 residues. Germline V gene data show CDR1 as SQVTM and CDR2 as ANQGSEA. Deletions cut 7 bases from V and 9 bases from J, with 16 bases between. The CDR3 DNA reads TGCAGCGAAAGGGGACTTTTCTCTGAGCAGTTCTTC. Its translation: CSERGLFSEQFF.